The 25 T cell receptor beta chains in this list originate from one sample, sequenced in a study of spatial heterogeneity in lung cancer (dated by TCRdb to 2018 to 2020). Libraries were built with 5' RACE. The sequencer listed for this sample is NextSeq 500. TCRdb handled the public reads itself, with Q25 trimming in fastp and clone calling in MiXCR, and kept productive beta chains. One record per CDR3 amino acid sequence lists the most common genes and DNA. Counted in this sample were fewer than 15,000 distinct CDR3 sequences; 5.6% of them appeared once. The top ten clones comprise over 8.5% of the sample. Points the paper makes about the study in general: The number of expanded intratumoral alpha and beta TCRs correlated with the tumor nonsynonymous mutation count.

Their specific antigens are unknown. This sample's time point label indicates: sample taken at primary tumor resection. The specimen comprised lung tumor tissue, sampled at surgery. Receptors originate from a female donor with early-stage non-small cell lung cancer.

This clonotype was seen many times. Since the library was made to target alpha chains, this beta chain is a stray read and its abundance is not meaningful. The V and J genes are TRBV6-1 and TRBJ1-5; unclear D gene. Germline CDR1 is MNHNS and CDR2 is SASEGT. Trimming removed 4 bases from V and 5 bases from J, with 6 bases in between. The CDR3 totals 12 residues. This CDR3 is CASSGIYQPQHF. CDR3 in DNA: TGTGCCAGCAGTGGCATTTATCAGCCCCAGCATTTT.

By share of the sample, this clonotype is medium-sized (0.01 to 0.1%). This beta chain appears as a stray read in a library generated for alpha chains; its size is not informative. The gene calls are TRBV2 and TRBJ1-5; D is perhaps TRBD1 (5 bases). The CDR3 is made up of 14 amino acids. Germline V gene sequence: CDR1 SNHLY, CDR2 FYNNEI. Between the trimmed V and J ends, which lost 7 bases and 0 bases, there was a span of 10 bases. DNA for the CDR3: TGTGCCAGCACGCTCGGGGCTAGCAATCAGCCCCAGCATTTT. Translated: CASTLGASNQPQHF.

This clonotype was picked up many times. In a library made to pick up alpha chains, this beta chain is a stray read with a size that means little. V usage is TRBV28 and J usage is TRBJ2-1; 12 bases match TRBD2. The CDR3 has 16 amino acids. The V gene's germline CDR1 is MDHEN and CDR2 SYDVKM. Trimming took 3 bases from V and 4 from J; bases not matched to a gene: 4. CDR3 sequence: CASSFLAGGLYNEQFF. The CDR3 DNA is TGTGCCAGCAGTTTCCTAGCGGGGGGGCTTTACAATGAGCAGTTCTTC.

The sample holds many counts of this clonotype. This beta chain is an unintended read in a library built for alpha chains; its size means little. The CDR3 nucleotides are TGCAGTGCTAGAGTGGGACAGCGAATTAATGAAAAACTGTTTTTT. Amino acid sequence: CSARVGQRINEKLFF. The V call is TRBV20-1, the J call TRBJ1-4; 7 positions match TRBD1. Looked up from germline, CDR1 is DFQATT and CDR2 is SNEGSKA (reference sequence). V dropped 1 base and J dropped 4; count of bases not matched to a gene: 6. The length of the CDR3 is 15 residues.

Many counts were recorded for this clonotype. This beta chain came through as a stray read in a library set up for alpha chains, and its size says little. The genes are TRBV20-1 and TRBJ1-3, with D uncertain. Trimming removed 5 bases from V and 3 bases from J, with 11 bases in between. The CDR3 length is 13 residues. CDR1 and CDR2 from the germline V gene are DFQATT and SNEGSKA (reference sequence). The CDR3 sequence is CSAPTNFGNTIYF. The CDR3 DNA reads TGCAGTGCTCCCACCAATTTTGGAAACACCATATATTTT.

The table lists this clonotype with many counts. This beta chain is a stray read from a library made for alpha chains; its abundance is not meaningful. CDR3 in amino acids: CASSLGGLDEKLFF. As DNA, the CDR3 is TGTGCCAGCAGTCTTGGGGGGCTGGATGAAAAACTGTTTTTT. The rearrangement links TRBV28 to TRBJ1-4, with a weak D call TRBD1 (6 bases). Germline V gene sequence: CDR1 MDHEN, CDR2 SYDVKM. V was pared by 5 bases and J by 6 bases, with 13 bases between. The CDR3 covers 14 residues.

This clonotype was found many times. This beta chain appears as a stray read in a library generated for alpha chains; its size is not informative. The V and J genes are TRBV7-3 and TRBJ1-6; D remains ambiguous. V was clipped by 1 base and J by 7 bases, with 5 bases between them. CDR1 SGHTA and CDR2 FQGTGA come from the germline V gene. The CDR3 runs to 13 residues. CDR3 region: CASSLIPNSPLHF. In DNA, the CDR3 is TGTGCCAGCAGCTTAATACCCAATTCACCCCTCCACTTT.

This clonotype is termed medium-sized. This beta chain is an unintended read in a library built for alpha chains; its size means little. This chain joins TRBV5-1 and TRBJ1-1, with D maybe TRBD1 (5 bases). From germline, CDR1 is SGHRS and CDR2 YFSETQ. This CDR3 is built from 15 residues. Between the trimmed V and J ends, which lost 0 bases and 3 bases, there was a span of 12 bases. The DNA of the CDR3 is TGCGCCAGCAGCTTGGAGAGTGGGACGTACACTGAAGCTTTCTTT. It encodes CASSLESGTYTEAFF. Full variable domain (remainder filled in from reference TRBV5-1 and TRBJ1-1): KAGVTQTPRYLIKTRGQQVTLSCSPISGHRSVSWYQQTPGQGLQFLFEYFSETQRNKGNFPGRFSGRQFSNSRSEMNVSTLELGDSALYLCASSLESGTYTEAFFGQGTRLTVV.

The table lists this clonotype with many counts. As an off-target read in a library built for alpha chains, this beta chain has a frequency of little significance. This chain joins TRBV18 and TRBJ1-1; D is perhaps TRBD1 (5 bases). This CDR3 has 12 residues. Germline V gene data show CDR1 as KGHSH and CDR2 as LQKENI. V dropped 6 bases and J dropped 7 bases, with 12 bases sitting between them. The CDR3 loop is CASSDPGVEAFF. CDR3 bases: TGTGCCAGCTCGGATCCGGGGGTTGAAGCTTTCTTT.

This clonotype was detected ten times or more. A library made for alpha chains picked up this beta chain off target, so its size means little. The V and J genes are TRBV15 and TRBJ2-1, with TRBD1 identical over 9 bases. Germline CDR1 is LNHNV and CDR2 is YYDKDF (reference sequence). V trimming: 1 base; J trimming: 3 bases; junction bases outside the gene matches: 10. This CDR3 region has 18 residues. In DNA, the CDR3 is TGTGCCACCAGCAGAGGAAAAACAGGGGGCCGCAACTACAATGAGCAGTTCTTC. This translates into CATSRGKTGGRNYNEQFF.

There are many counts of this clonotype. With the library built for alpha chains, this beta chain is off target and its frequency is not meaningful. This chain uses TRBV28 with TRBJ2-3; D could derive from TRBD1 or TRBD2 (5 bases each). The germline V gene encodes CDR1 MDHEN and CDR2 SYDVKM. V was clipped by 1 base and J by 6 bases, with 11 bases between them. The CDR3 runs to 14 residues. CDR3 in amino acids: CASSLSSRVDTQYF. The CDR3 nucleotides read TGTGCCAGCAGTTTATCTAGCAGGGTGGATACGCAGTATTTT.

By share, this clonotype counts as medium-sized. For a library built for alpha chains, this beta chain is a stray read; little rests on its size. This chain joins TRBV7-3 and TRBJ2-6; D remains ambiguous. V lost 6 bases and J 0 bases, leaving 12 bases between the germline ends. This CDR3 has 16 amino acids. From germline, CDR1 is SGHTA and CDR2 FQGTGA. CDR3 protein: CASRGATSSGANVLTF. CDR3 nucleotides: TGTGCCAGCAGGGGTGCAACGAGCTCTGGGGCCAACGTCCTGACTTTC.

Within the sample, this clonotype is large. This beta chain is an unintended read in a library built for alpha chains; its size means little. The chain combines TRBV2 with TRBJ2-2; 9 nucleotides match TRBD2. CDR1 is SNHLY, CDR2 FYNNEI, per germline. CDR3 length equals 16 residues. The trim removed 5 bases at V and 4 bases at J, leaving 8 bases unmatched. The chain's CDR3 is CASSFGGGAGTGELFF. CDR3 nucleotide sequence: TGTGCCAGCAGTTTCGGCGGGGGGGCTGGCACCGGGGAGCTGTTTTTT. The full variable domain, in which reference TRBV2 and TRBJ2-2 provide the parts outside the CDR3, is EPEVTQTPSHQVTQMGQEVILRCVPISNHLYFYWYRQILGQKVEFLVSFYNNEISEKSEIFDDQFSVERPDGSNFTLKIRSTKLEDSAMYFCASSFGGGAGTGELFFGEGSRLTVL.

The table lists this clonotype with many counts. The library was prepared for alpha chains; this beta chain is a stray read, so its frequency means little. V is TRBV3-1 and J is TRBJ2-2; D may be TRBD1 (6 bases). The CDR3 has 16 residues. The V gene lost 4 bases and the J gene lost 6 bases, with 18 bases spanning the gap. Per the germline V gene, CDR1 is LGHDT and CDR2 is YNNKEL (reference sequence). CDR3 in amino acids: CASSPEKYRDAGELFF. In nucleotides, the CDR3 is TGTGCCAGCAGCCCCGAAAAATACAGGGATGCCGGGGAGCTGTTTTTT.

This clonotype was seen at least ten times. Since it is a stray read in a library aimed at alpha chains, this beta chain has a size that is not meaningful. This chain joins TRBV20-1 and TRBJ1-2; D ambiguous. Trimming shortened V by 6 bases and J by 5 bases, and 13 bases separated the two germline ends. CDR3 length equals 12 residues. Germline CDR1 is DFQATT and CDR2 is SNEGSKA (reference sequence). The CDR3 DNA reads as TGCAGTGCCCTTGGACTACTTTATGGCTACACCTTC. Its translation: CSALGLLYGYTF.

This clonotype was counted at least ten times. Found in a library prepared for alpha chains, this beta chain is an off-target read, and its abundance has little meaning. The chain employs TRBV5-1 and TRBJ2-3; 11 bases fit TRBD1. In germline, CDR1 is SGHRS, CDR2 YFSETQ. This CDR3 comprises 14 residues. Unmatched junction bases numbered 1, after V lost 3 bases and J lost 4 bases. The CDR3: CASSWDRGADTQYF. CDR3 coding DNA: TGCGCCAGCAGCTGGGACAGGGGGGCAGATACGCAGTATTTT.

This clonotype was detected ten times or more. In a library made to pick up alpha chains, this beta chain is a stray read with a size that means little. The CDR3 protein is CASSVASGGYEQYF. The CDR3 nucleotides read TGTGCCAGCAGCGTAGCTAGCGGGGGCTACGAGCAGTACTTC. The rearrangement joins TRBV9 to TRBJ2-7, with 10 nucleotides matching TRBD2. Germline-derived CDR1 and CDR2 are SGDLS and YYNGEE. The CDR3 is 14 residues long. J gave up 3 bases and V 0 bases, and 0 bases lay outside the gene matches.

This clonotype was seen repeatedly, ten times or more. This beta chain is off target for a library built for alpha chains, so its abundance means little. V gene TRBV28 combines with J gene TRBJ1-3, with D uncertain. The V and J ends lost 6 bases and 0 bases respectively, with 9 bases between them. Germline V gene lookup returns CDR1 MDHEN and CDR2 SYDVKM. The CDR3 has 14 amino acids. DNA for the CDR3: TGTGCCAGCAGACCCGGCACCTCTGGAAACACCATATATTTT. Its translation: CASRPGTSGNTIYF.

This clonotype was seen many times. Since it is a stray read in a library aimed at alpha chains, this beta chain has a size that is not meaningful. This chain uses TRBV12-3 or TRBV12-4 with TRBJ1-1; possibly TRBD1 for D (6 bases). This CDR3 is 14 amino acids long. V dropped 8 bases and J dropped 10 bases, with 23 bases sitting between them. DNA of the CDR3: TGTGCCAGCGGGAGAGGGGAGAGGGGGTCAGGAGCTTTCTTT. Translated, it gives CASGRGERGSGAFF.

This clonotype is categorized as medium-sized. A library prepared for alpha chains yielded this beta chain as an off-target read; its size is of little meaning. The rearrangement links TRBV7-9 to TRBJ2-7; D gene unclear. Trimming removed 1 base from V and 6 bases from J, with 13 bases in between. The CDR3 runs to 14 residues. Germline lookup yields CDR1 SEHNR and CDR2 FQNEAQ (reference sequence). CDR3 loop: CASSLGAMVSEQYF. The CDR3, as DNA: TGTGCCAGCAGCTTAGGCGCAATGGTGTCCGAGCAGTACTTC.

This clonotype has ten or more counts. This beta chain lies outside the target of a library built for alpha chains; its clone size means little. The chain combines TRBV6-5 with TRBJ2-3; no definite D call. V was trimmed by 2 bases and J by 0 bases, leaving 6 bases between them. The CDR3 is made up of 14 amino acids. From germline, CDR1 is MNHEY and CDR2 SVGAGI. The CDR3 DNA is TGTGCCAGCAGTTACGCTCTGAGCACAGATACGCAGTATTTT. This translates into CASSYALSTDTQYF.

Ten or more counts support this clonotype. The size of this beta chain means little, since it is a stray read in a library made for alpha chains. This chain links TRBV2 with TRBJ1-2; 7 positions agree with TRBD1. This CDR3 comprises 12 residues. V lost 7 bases and J lost 8; bases outside the gene matches: 7. Germline V lookup: CDR1 SNHLY, CDR2 FYNNEI. The chain's CDR3 is CASTGTDAGYTF. The CDR3 DNA reads TGTGCCAGCACCGGGACAGACGCCGGCTACACCTTC.

This clonotype occurred many times. The library was prepared for alpha chains; this beta chain is a stray read, so its frequency means little. The chain uses TRBV7-3 and TRBJ2-1; 10 bases agree with TRBD1. Germline CDR1 is SGHTA and CDR2 is FQGTGA. The V and J ends lost 2 bases and 4 bases, in that order; junction bases with no gene match: 5. The CDR3 length is 16 residues. This chain's CDR3 is CASSLRQGAGYNEQFF. The CDR3 bases are TGTGCCAGCAGCTTACGACAGGGGGCAGGATACAATGAGCAGTTCTTC. The variable domain in full, with the rest retrieved from reference TRBV7-3 and TRBJ2-1, is GAGVSQTPSNKVTEKGKYVELRCDPISGHTALYWYRQSLGQGPEFLIYFQGTGAADDSGLPNDRFFAVRPEGSVSTLKIQRTERGDSAVYLCASSLRQGAGYNEQFFGPGTRLTVL.

This clonotype was picked up many times. This beta chain is an unintended read in a library built for alpha chains; its size means little. The chain employs TRBV6-5 and TRBJ1-6, with 8 bases matching TRBD1. The CDR3 runs to 16 residues. After removal of 3 bases from V and 7 bases from J, the junction contained 8 bases not matched to a gene. In germline, CDR1 is MNHEY, CDR2 SVGAGI. DNA for the CDR3: TGTGCCAGCAGTTATGGCAGGGACAGGCTGAATTCACCCCTCCACTTT. Translation: CASSYGRDRLNSPLHF.

This clonotype qualifies as medium-sized. This beta chain is an unintended read in a library built for alpha chains; its size means little. As DNA, the CDR3 is TGCAGTGGTAAAGGGCCGGGGGCAAACACTGAAGCTTTCTTT. Amino acids: CSGKGPGANTEAFF. V and J are TRBV20-1 and TRBJ1-1; D is perhaps TRBD1 (6 bases). The CDR3 spans 14 residues. V was shortened by 7 bases and J by 2 bases, with 17 bases between the two germline ends. CDR1 and CDR2 from the germline V gene are DFQATT and SNEGSKA (reference sequence).